The 11 T cell receptor beta chains listed next were all sequenced from one sample in a study of T cell responses to AZD1222 COVID-19 vaccine. Here immunoSEQ multiplex PCR was the method, and the copy in TCRdb shows in-frame clones only, minus some. The sample yields some 42,000 clones, roughly 84% seen once. The input for sequencing was peripheral blood, taken 28 days after the second AZD1222 dose. The receptors were gathered from an adult who received the AZD1222 COVID-19 vaccine.

The V gene is TRBV6-5, the J gene TRBJ1-2; TRBD1 agrees at 7 bases. This CDR3 is 15 amino acids long. The J segment lost 5 bases and the V segment lost 6 bases, leaving 12 bases of the junction unmatched. Germline-derived CDR1 and CDR2 are MNHEY and SVGAGI. The CDR3 reads CASRPEPGQIYGYTF. The CDR3 DNA reads TGTGCCAGCAGGCCTGAGCCGGGACAGATATATGGCTACACCTTC.

The chain links TRBV7-8 to TRBJ1-2; D not resolved. With 3 bases removed from V and 4 bases from J, the gap between germline ends came to 9 bases. The length of the CDR3 is 13 residues. Looked up from germline, CDR1 is SGHVS and CDR2 is FQNEAQ. For the CDR3, the DNA is TGTGCCAGCAGCTTTAACAGCTTCTATGGCTACACCTTC. Its protein product is CASSFNSFYGYTF.

This chain joins TRBV6-5 and TRBJ2-5; D gene uncertain. The CDR3 spans 11 residues. Germline V gene lookup returns CDR1 MNHEY and CDR2 SVGAGI. Trimming removed 2 bases at V and 7 bases at J, with 5 bases between. The CDR3 sequence is CASSYVGTQYF. DNA for the CDR3: TGTGCCAGCAGTTACGTGGGGACCCAGTACTTC.

This chain uses TRBV19 with TRBJ1-2, with 11 bases that match TRBD1. The germline V gene has CDR1 LNHDA and CDR2 SQIVND (reference sequence). This CDR3 has 14 amino acids. J lost 7 bases, V lost 3 bases, and 4 bases had no gene match. CDR3 coding DNA: TGTGCCAGTAGTATCCGGACAGGGGGCTTTGGCTACACCTTC. This gives the protein CASSIRTGGFGYTF. The complete variable domain, with remaining parts taken from reference TRBV19 and TRBJ1-2, reads DGGITQSPKYLFRKEGQNVTLSCEQNLNHDAMYWYRQDPGQGLRLIYYSQIVNDFQKGDIAEGYSVSREKKESFPLTVTSAQKNPTAFYLCASSIRTGGFGYTFGSGTRLTVV.

V gene TRBV6-4 combines with J gene TRBJ2-1, with a possible D match to TRBD1 (5 bases). The CDR3 spans 18 residues. Trimming left V 0 bases short and J 7 bases short, with 22 bases between. CDR1 is MRHNA and CDR2 is SNTAGT in the germline V gene. Here the CDR3 DNA reads TGTGCCAGCAGTGACTCGATATCGGGCAAGCAGGGTTGGAATGAGCAGTTCTTC. Its translation is CASSDSISGKQGWNEQFF.

The chain carries TRBV6-5 and TRBJ1-5, with a weak D call TRBD1 (5 bases). The CDR3 length is 13 residues. Germline V gives CDR1 MNHEY, CDR2 SVGAGI. Trimming took off 5 bases at V and 10 bases at J, with 15 bases between the two ends. This chain's CDR3 is CASSLRVSQPQHF. In DNA, the CDR3 is TGTGCCAGCAGTCTCAGGGTAAGCCAACCCCAGCATTTT.

The CDR3 sequence is CASSFQGARDTQYF. The CDR3 bases are TGTGCCAGCAGTTTCCAGGGGGCCCGGGATACGCAGTATTTT. The chain recombines TRBV27 with TRBJ2-3, with TRBD1 matching over 8 bases. CDR1 is MNHEY and CDR2 is SMNVEV in the germline V gene (reference sequence). The CDR3 contains 14 residues. V trimming: 3 bases; J trimming: 6 bases; junction bases outside the gene matches: 5.

This clone came up a few times. The gene calls are TRBV19 and TRBJ1-5; D is perhaps TRBD1 (6 bases). The germline V gene encodes CDR1 LNHDA and CDR2 SQIVND (reference sequence). The ends were cut back, 8 bases at V and 2 bases at J, with 13 bases in the middle. The length of the CDR3 is 14 residues. CDR3 DNA: TGTGCCAGTCACAGGGAGAGGGGCAATCAGCCCCAGCATTTT. Encoded protein: CASHRERGNQPQHF.

This clone was seen only a few times. The V gene is TRBV7-3, the J gene TRBJ2-1; TRBD1 matches at 7 bases. Unmatched junction bases numbered 5, after V lost 1 base and J lost 5 bases. Germline V gene data show CDR1 as SGHTA and CDR2 as FQGTGA. CDR3 length: 15 amino acids. CDR3 in amino acids: CASSLKGAFDNEQFF. DNA for the CDR3: TGTGCCAGCAGCTTAAAGGGGGCATTCGACAATGAGCAGTTCTTC.

The rearrangement uses TRBV5-1 and TRBJ2-1, with TRBD1 as a possible D gene (6 bases). Trimming removed 5 bases from V and 6 bases from J, with 18 bases in between. This CDR3 contains 15 residues. Germline V lookup: CDR1 SGHRS, CDR2 YFSETQ. CDR3 amino acids: CASRRQDQSPNEQFF. The CDR3 DNA is TGCGCCAGCAGAAGACAGGACCAATCCCCCAATGAGCAGTTCTTC. The full variable domain, rest sourced from reference TRBV5-1 and TRBJ2-1, is KAGVTQTPRYLIKTRGQQVTLSCSPISGHRSVSWYQQTPGQGLQFLFEYFSETQRNKGNFPGRFSGRQFSNSRSEMNVSTLELGDSALYLCASRRQDQSPNEQFFGPGTRLTVL.

The CDR3 nucleotides are TGTGCCAGCAGCTTCCCCGACGAGACCCAGTACTTC. Its translation is CASSFPDETQYF. This rearrangement joins TRBV9 to TRBJ2-5; D uncertain. The V gene's germline CDR1 is SGDLS and CDR2 YYNGEE. The CDR3 runs 12 residues. Trimming cost V 4 bases and J 5 bases, with 9 bases left between them. The full variable domain, its missing parts supplied by reference TRBV9 and TRBJ2-5, is DSGVTQTPKHLITATGQRVTLRCSPRSGDLSVYWYQQSLDQGLQFLIQYYNGEERAKGNILERFSAQQFPDLHSELNLSSLELGDSALYFCASSFPDETQYFGPGTRLLVL.